One sample yielded the 4 T cell receptor beta chains listed below, sequenced in a study of blood T cells in healthy people across ages. With a J-beta primer mix and a sample-barcoded 5' primer, a second PCR ran roughly 7 to 11 cycles. TCRdb re-called the 5' RACE reads with MiXCR, one entry per CDR3 protein. The table records about 900,000 distinct CDR3 sequences, 55% to 65% of them present only once. The sample comprised blood. The receptors stem from a man aged 25-45 years in good health.

The chain links TRBV29-1 to TRBJ2-5; D perhaps matches TRBD1 (6 bases). Germline values: CDR1 SQVTM, CDR2 ANQGSEA. The CDR3 spans 10 residues. V was cut by 4 bases and J by 9 bases, with 9 bases left in between. CDR3 in DNA: TGCAGCGTTGTACAGGGAGCCCAGTACTTC. It is translated as CSVVQGAQYF.

The chain links TRBV20-1 to TRBJ2-3; tentatively, D is TRBD2 (7 bases). V was cut by 0 bases and J by 4 bases, with 14 bases left in between. Per germline, CDR1 DFQATT and CDR2 SNEGSKA (reference sequence). CDR3 length: 15 residues. CDR3: CSARDRGGGPDTQYF. In DNA, the CDR3 is TGCAGTGCTAGAGATAGGGGGGGCGGCCCAGATACGCAGTATTTT.

In its sample, this clonotype was seen a few times. This chain connects TRBV10-3 to TRBJ2-7; 7 nucleotides agree with TRBD2. CDR1 and CDR2 (germline): ENHRY, SYGVKD. CDR3 length: 13 amino acids. V shed 0 bases, J shed 4 bases, and the junction held 0 bases outside the gene matches. CDR3 coding DNA: TGTGCCATCAGTGAGTCCGGGGGGTACGAGCAGTACTTC. It encodes CAISESGGYEQYF.

This chain connects TRBV7-9 to TRBJ1-6; D gene unclear. V was clipped by 1 base and J by 16 bases, with 8 bases between them. This CDR3 spans 11 amino acids. Germline V lookup: CDR1 SEHNR, CDR2 FQNEAQ (reference sequence). The CDR3 DNA sequence: TGTGCCAGCAGCTTAGGCGCCCCACTCCACTTT. This gives the protein CASSLGAPLHF.